The 24 T cell receptor beta chains given below trace back to one sample, sequenced in a study of blood T cells in healthy people across ages. With a J-beta primer mix and a sample-barcoded 5' primer, a second PCR ran 7 to 11 cycles. TCRdb redid the calling of the 5' RACE reads with MiXCR, one entry per CDR3 protein. The sample holds some 1,000,000 distinct CDR3 sequences, about 25% seen once. The same sample was also used in a study of T cells of mothers and their children.

Input material: blood. The source of these receptors is a girl under 10 years old in good health.

A few counts support this clonotype. The rearrangement uses TRBV27 and TRBJ2-3, with D hard to call. The germline V gene has CDR1 MNHEY and CDR2 SMNVEV (reference sequence). The CDR3 contains 11 residues. V lost 8 bases, J lost 6 bases, and 9 bases lay in between. The CDR3 is CASGLRDTQYF. CDR3 bases: TGTGCCAGCGGCCTCCGGGATACGCAGTATTTT.

This clonotype was counted a few times. The V call is TRBV20-1, the J call TRBJ2-5; a possible D gene is TRBD1 (5 bases). Germline V gives CDR1 DFQATT, CDR2 SNEGSKA (reference sequence). The CDR3 has 12 amino acids. Trimming removed 4 bases at V and 2 bases at J, with 8 bases between. For the CDR3, the DNA is TGCAGTGCTAAGGCAGGGCAAGAGACCCAGTACTTC. Encoded protein: CSAKAGQETQYF.

The chain combines TRBV29-1 with TRBJ2-5; D unresolved. The J call may be in error: the DNA end matches TRBJ2-1 better. Germline V lookup: CDR1 SQVTM, CDR2 ANQGSEA. CDR3 length: 10 residues. The CDR3 region is CSTSHNEQFF. The CDR3 coding sequence is TGCAGCACCTCACACAATGAGCAGTTCTTC.

This clonotype has a handful of counts. The chain recombines TRBV24-1 with TRBJ2-5; 8 bases are shared with TRBD2. Germline V gene sequence: CDR1 KGHDR, CDR2 SFDVKD. After removal of 3 bases from V and 3 bases from J, the junction contained 11 bases not matched to a gene. The CDR3 extends over 17 amino acids. CDR3 nucleotides: TGTGCCACCAGTGATCTTCCGGCTCGGGGGGGCGAAGAGACCCAGTACTTC. Amino acid sequence: CATSDLPARGGEETQYF.

The V and J genes are TRBV7-9 and TRBJ2-5; tentative D call: TRBD1 (5 bases). This CDR3 is 13 amino acids long. The germline CDR1 and CDR2 sequences are SEHNR and FQNEAQ (reference sequence). Trimming removed 1 base at V and 9 bases at J, with 12 bases between. Here the CDR3 reads CASSLGQFASQYF. The CDR3 coding sequence is TGTGCCAGCAGCTTAGGACAGTTTGCGTCCCAGTACTTC.

V usage is TRBV4-3 and J usage is TRBJ1-4; D call uncertain. Germline assignment: CDR1 LGHNA and CDR2 YSLEER. The CDR3 contains 15 residues. V was clipped by 1 base and J by 4 bases, with 10 bases between them. CDR3: CASSQVWSDNEKLFF. CDR3 bases: TGCGCCAGCAGCCAAGTTTGGTCTGATAATGAAAAACTGTTTTTT.

The chain carries TRBV6-6 and TRBJ2-1; 9 bases line up with TRBD1. CDR1 is MNHNY, CDR2 SVGAGI, per germline (reference sequence). Germline trimming cut 8 bases from V and 8 bases from J; bases unmatched to any gene: 10. The CDR3 has 14 residues. The DNA for the CDR3 is TGTGCCAGCGGCACACAGGGGGCGCGGTATGAGCAGTTCTTC. Translated, it gives CASGTQGARYEQFF.

The chain recombines TRBV5-1 with TRBJ2-5; D gene uncertain. Germline lookup yields CDR1 SGHRS and CDR2 YFSETQ. Trimming removed 7 bases at V and 5 bases at J, with 15 bases between. This CDR3 is 13 amino acids long. CDR3 sequence: CASRPRGEETQYF. In DNA form, the CDR3 reads TGCGCCAGCCGACCCCGAGGAGAGGAGACCCAGTACTTC. The full variable domain, with the rest looked up from reference TRBV5-1 and TRBJ2-5, is KAGVTQTPRYLIKTRGQQVTLSCSPISGHRSVSWYQQTPGQGLQFLFEYFSETQRNKGNFPGRFSGRQFSNSRSEMNVSTLELGDSALYLCASRPRGEETQYFGPGTRLLVL.

The chain is built from TRBV3-1 and TRBJ2-4; no clear D. V was cut by 3 bases and J by 3 bases, with 15 bases left in between. The CDR3 covers 16 residues. Germline V CDR1 and CDR2: LGHDT, YNNKEL (reference sequence). CDR3 residues: CASSQAYMGSKNIQYF. The CDR3, as DNA: TGTGCCAGCAGCCAGGCATACATGGGCAGCAAAAACATTCAGTACTTC.

V usage is TRBV7-8 and J usage is TRBJ2-7; D unclear. V was pared by 4 bases and J by 3 bases, with 16 bases between. Germline CDR1 is SGHVS and CDR2 is FQNEAQ. The CDR3 has 15 residues. For the CDR3, the DNA is TGTGCCAGCAGCTCCCCCGGCCGTGGGATCTACGAGCAGTACTTC. It encodes CASSSPGRGIYEQYF.

To note about this clonotype: A much more abundant neighbour one base away suggests this may be a read error. The chain is built from TRBV2 and TRBJ2-7, with a possible D match to TRBD1 (5 bases). This CDR3 comprises 12 residues. V shed 8 bases and J shed 1 base, with 9 bases lying between them. Germline lookup yields CDR1 SNHLY and CDR2 FYNNEI. CDR3 residues: CASAQESYEQYF. DNA of the CDR3: TGTGCCAGCGCACAGGAATCCTACGAGCAGTACTTC.

The J gene is TRBJ2-1, the V gene TRBV9, with TRBD2 matching 7 bases. With 3 bases clipped from V and 12 bases from J, the junction kept 9 bases outside the gene matches. Germline V gene sequence: CDR1 SGDLS, CDR2 YYNGEE. The CDR3 runs to 13 residues. The DNA for the CDR3 is TGTGCCAGCAGCGACTCCTTACGGGGGGTGCAGTTCTTC. Translation: CASSDSLRGVQFF.

The J gene is TRBJ2-1, the V gene TRBV18, with 7 bases matching TRBD1. After removal of 9 bases from V and 3 bases from J, the junction contained 11 bases not matched to a gene. The CDR3 sequence is 15 residues long. From germline, CDR1 is KGHSH and CDR2 LQKENI. CDR3 sequence (DNA): TGTGCCAGTTCGCCGTACCGGACAGGCTACAATGAGCAGTTCTTC. Amino acids: CASSPYRTGYNEQFF.

Only a few counts were recorded for this clonotype. CDR3 nucleotide sequence: TGCGCCAGCAGCTTCGGGGACAGACTAATGAACACTGAAGCTTTCTTT. Encoded protein: CASSFGDRLMNTEAFF. The rearrangement uses TRBV5-1 and TRBJ1-1, with 7 bases fitting TRBD1. This CDR3 comprises 16 residues. The germline CDR1 and CDR2 sequences are SGHRS and YFSETQ. With 2 bases clipped from V and 0 bases from J, the junction kept 7 bases outside the gene matches. Supplemented by reference TRBV5-1 and TRBJ1-1, the full variable domain reads KAGVTQTPRYLIKTRGQQVTLSCSPISGHRSVSWYQQTPGQGLQFLFEYFSETQRNKGNFPGRFSGRQFSNSRSEMNVSTLELGDSALYLCASSFGDRLMNTEAFFGQGTRLTVV.

Worth noting for this clonotype: One end of the junction varies from germline; a read error may be responsible. This sequence joins TRBV14 and TRBJ2-5; no firm D call. Matching the DNA end better, TRBJ2-1 makes the J call doubtful. CDR3 length: 11 amino acids. Germline CDR1 reads SGHDN; CDR2 reads FVKESK. CDR3 in amino acids: CAGSHRNEQFF. CDR3 bases: TGTGCCGGCAGCCACCGCAACGAGCAGTTCTTC.

This clonotype was observed a handful of times. This chain connects TRBV27 to TRBJ2-1; no definite D call. V shed 3 bases and J shed 4 bases, with 13 bases lying between them. This CDR3 has 15 amino acids. Per the germline V gene, CDR1 is MNHEY and CDR2 is SMNVEV (reference sequence). CDR3 DNA sequence: TGTGCCAGCAGTTTTGGTATGACGGGTTACAATGAGCAGTTCTTC. Translated, it gives CASSFGMTGYNEQFF.

The CDR3 here is CSARPADVYNEQFF. CDR3 sequence (DNA): TGCAGTGCTAGACCAGCGGATGTTTACAATGAGCAGTTCTTC. The chain is built from TRBV20-1 and TRBJ2-1; tentatively, D is TRBD2 (5 bases). V was shortened by 2 bases and J by 4 bases, with 12 bases between the two germline ends. CDR3 length equals 14 residues. CDR1 and CDR2 from the germline V gene are DFQATT and SNEGSKA (reference sequence).

The rearrangement links TRBV6-1 to TRBJ1-3; D call uncertain. This CDR3 has 15 residues. V shed 6 bases and J shed 0 bases, with 12 bases lying between them. CDR1 and CDR2 from the germline V gene are MNHNS and SASEGT. The CDR3 nucleotides are TGTGCCAGCAGCGAGCGGCCCTCCTCTGGAAACACCATATATTTT. This encodes CASSERPSSGNTIYF.

Of note for this clonotype: This likely reflects a read error, since a far larger clone is one base away. V gene TRBV4-3 combines with J gene TRBJ2-3; TRBD2 matches 8 bases. The CDR3 extends over 16 amino acids. Germline V lookup: CDR1 LGHNA, CDR2 YSLEER. The CDR3 DNA reads TGCGTCAGCAGCCAAGATGGAGCGGGGGGCACAGATACGCAGTATTTT. This sequence encodes CVSSQDGAGGTDTQYF.

J is TRBJ2-3 and V is TRBV7-3; D not certain. Per germline, CDR1 SGHTA and CDR2 FQGTGA. This CDR3 has 13 residues. The V and J ends lost 5 bases and 6 bases respectively, with 12 bases between them. CDR3 in amino acids: CASSETSFDTQYF. In nucleotides, the CDR3 is TGTGCCAGCAGCGAAACCTCGTTCGATACGCAGTATTTT. The full variable domain, with the rest looked up from reference TRBV7-3 and TRBJ2-3, is GAGVSQTPSNKVTEKGKYVELRCDPISGHTALYWYRQSLGQGPEFLIYFQGTGAADDSGLPNDRFFAVRPEGSVSTLKIQRTERGDSAVYLCASSETSFDTQYFGPGTRLTVL.

This chain uses TRBV5-6 with TRBJ2-7; possible D gene TRBD2, 6 bases. Trimming pared 2 bases from V and 4 bases from J, leaving 10 bases between. The CDR3 consists of 13 residues. Germline CDR1 SGHDT, CDR2 YYEEEE. Here the CDR3 DNA reads TGTGCCAGCAGCTTTTGGGGGGATTACGAGCAGTACTTC. This sequence encodes CASSFWGDYEQYF.

The rearrangement joins TRBV9 to TRBJ2-7; 10 bases agree with TRBD1. V trimming: 2 bases; J trimming: 4 bases; junction bases outside the gene matches: 3. The CDR3 has 14 amino acids. Germline V gene data show CDR1 as SGDLS and CDR2 as YYNGEE. In DNA form, the CDR3 reads TGTGCCAGCAGCGTGGACAGGGGGTTATACGAGCAGTACTTC. This translates into CASSVDRGLYEQYF.

Points on this clonotype: The CDR3 end shows no conserved phenylalanine or tryptophan, and so a read error is likely. The chain joins TRBV29-1 to TRBJ1-2; D not resolved. The CDR3 sequence is 13 residues long. Germline V gives CDR1 SQVTM, CDR2 ANQGSEA. The germline V and J ends were trimmed by 0 bases and 4 bases, with 9 bases remaining between them. CDR3 amino acids: CSVEDQNGYGYTL. The CDR3 region has the DNA TGCAGCGTTGAAGATCAGAACGGCTATGGCTACACCCTC.

This clonotype appeared a few times. The rearrangement uses TRBV4-2 and TRBJ2-5; D not resolved. Trimming removed 0 bases from V and 1 base from J, with 6 bases in between. CDR1 is LGHNA and CDR2 is YNFKEQ in the germline V gene. CDR3 length: 14 residues. DNA for the CDR3: TGTGCCAGCAGCCAAGACAACTTCCAAGAGACCCAGTACTTC. Amino acid sequence: CASSQDNFQETQYF.